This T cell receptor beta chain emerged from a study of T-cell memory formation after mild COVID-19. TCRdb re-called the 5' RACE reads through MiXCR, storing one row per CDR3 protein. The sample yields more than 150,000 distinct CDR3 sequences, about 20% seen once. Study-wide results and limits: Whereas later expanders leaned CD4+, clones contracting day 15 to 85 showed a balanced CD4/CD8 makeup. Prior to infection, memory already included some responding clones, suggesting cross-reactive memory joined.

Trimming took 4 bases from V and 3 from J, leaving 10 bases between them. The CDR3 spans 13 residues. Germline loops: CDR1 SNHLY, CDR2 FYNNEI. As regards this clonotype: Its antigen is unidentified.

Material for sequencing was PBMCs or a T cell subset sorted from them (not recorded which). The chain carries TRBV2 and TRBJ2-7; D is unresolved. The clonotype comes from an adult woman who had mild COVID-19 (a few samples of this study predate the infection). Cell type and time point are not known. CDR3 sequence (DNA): TGTGCCAGCAGTGGAGGCAGTCACTACGAGCAGTACTTC. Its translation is CASSGGSHYEQYF.